This T cell receptor beta chain was observed in a study of OX40 agonist ivuxolimab in advanced cancers. V dropped 5 bases and J dropped 5 bases, with 12 bases sitting between them. In germline, CDR1 is SGHNT, CDR2 YENEEA. The CDR3 is 14 residues long. Clones were read by immunoSEQ multiplex PCR, and TCRdb kept only the in-frame ones, dropping some. The data contain 100,000 or so clones, around 82% of them singletons. The chain recombines TRBV11-3 with TRBJ2-2; D not resolved. The source of this sequence is an adult with an advanced solid tumor such as melanoma, head and neck, liver or kidney cancer. The sample in question was CD4+ or CD8+ T cells sorted from blood, obtained in a trial of the OX40 agonist ivuxolimab. The CDR3 reads CASSIRPVTGELFF. The CDR3 bases are TGTGCCAGCAGCATCAGACCCGTTACCGGGGAGCTGTTTTTT.